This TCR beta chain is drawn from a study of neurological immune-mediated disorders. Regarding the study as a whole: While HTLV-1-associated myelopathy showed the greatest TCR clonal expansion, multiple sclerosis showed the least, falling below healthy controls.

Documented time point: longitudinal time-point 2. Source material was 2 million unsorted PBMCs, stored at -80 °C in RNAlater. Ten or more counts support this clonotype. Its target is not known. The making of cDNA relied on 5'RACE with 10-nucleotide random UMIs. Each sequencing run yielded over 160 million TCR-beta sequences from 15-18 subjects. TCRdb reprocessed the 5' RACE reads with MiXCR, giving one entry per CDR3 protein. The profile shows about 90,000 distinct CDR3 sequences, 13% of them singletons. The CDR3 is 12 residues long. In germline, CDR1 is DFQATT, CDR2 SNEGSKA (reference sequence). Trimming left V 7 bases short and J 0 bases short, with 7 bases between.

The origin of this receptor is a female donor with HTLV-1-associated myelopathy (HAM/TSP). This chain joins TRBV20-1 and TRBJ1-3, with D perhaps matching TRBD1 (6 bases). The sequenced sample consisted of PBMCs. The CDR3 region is CSVGGSGNTIYF. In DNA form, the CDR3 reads TGCAGTGTAGGGGGCTCTGGAAACACCATATATTTT.